These 29 T cell receptor beta chains were sequenced from one sample in a study of regulatory T cells in long-lasting Graves disease. Libraries of TCR beta came from iRepertoire HTBI primers plus Arm-PCR of CDR3 regions. In TCRdb, the multiplex PCR reads were re-called with MiXCR into one record per CDR3 protein. The repertoire holds fewer than 500,000 distinct CDR3 sequences, with 15% to 20% as singletons. The time point is: newly diagnosed GD, antithyroid drugs for less than 3 months. Extracted RNA from PBMCs served as the source of the TCR library. This sample was shared with a second study, whose subject was T cells in Graves' hyperthyroidism and ophthalmopathy.

Sequencing was performed on peripheral blood mononuclear cells (PBMCs), taken at new diagnosis, from a patient treated with antithyroid drugs. These receptors were collected from a man aged 35-49 years with Graves disease.

This clonotype appeared many times. The genes are TRBV6-1 and TRBJ2-7; tentatively, D is TRBD2 (5 bases). The ends were cut back, 5 bases at V and 10 bases at J, with 12 bases in the middle. Germline V CDR1 and CDR2: MNHNS, SASEGT. There are 11 residues in the CDR3. The CDR3 bases are TGTGCCAGCAGTCGGGGAGCGGCCCAGTACTTC. Its protein is CASSRGAAQYF.

This clonotype was seen repeatedly, ten times or more. The chain uses TRBV27 and TRBJ2-7; 7 bases line up with TRBD2. V lost 5 bases to trimming and J lost 4 bases; unmatched junction nucleotides: 11. CDR1 and CDR2 (germline): MNHEY, SMNVEV (reference sequence). This CDR3 has 15 amino acids. The CDR3 nucleotides read TGTGCCAGCAGTCCCCGGATGGCGGGAGTGTACGAGCAGTACTTC. Translation: CASSPRMAGVYEQYF.

Many counts were recorded for this clonotype. V gene TRBV4-1 combines with J gene TRBJ2-3; possibly TRBD1 for D (6 bases). This CDR3 spans 14 amino acids. The V gene lost 2 bases and the J gene lost 4 bases, with 10 bases spanning the gap. CDR1 MGHRA and CDR2 YSYEKL come from the germline V gene. This CDR3 reads CASSQTGTPDTQYF. The CDR3 coding sequence is TGCGCCAGCAGCCAAACAGGGACCCCAGATACGCAGTATTTT.

As to this clonotype: A far larger clone is a single base away, which makes a read error likely. The V gene is TRBV28, the J gene TRBJ2-1; unclear D gene. This CDR3 comprises 11 residues. The germline V gene encodes CDR1 MDHEN and CDR2 SYDVKM. Deletions cut 4 bases from V and 10 bases from J, with 8 bases between. The CDR3, as DNA: TGTGCCAGCAGTTCCCTCTACGAGCAGTTCTTC. Its translation is CASSSLYEQFF.

J is TRBJ2-3 and V is TRBV27; D not resolved. With 7 bases removed from V and 1 base from J, the gap between germline ends came to 9 bases. Germline CDR1 MNHEY, CDR2 SMNVEV (reference sequence). CDR3 size: 13 residues. The CDR3 coding sequence is TGTGCCAGCAAGAACCCGCGCACAGATACGCAGTATTTT. Encoded protein: CASKNPRTDTQYF.

This clonotype appeared a few times. V is TRBV12-3 or TRBV12-4 and J is TRBJ1-5, with 10 bases aligning to TRBD1. Losses at the gene ends were 5 bases for V and 3 bases for J; bases not matched to a gene: 4. The CDR3 is made up of 15 amino acids. The CDR3 DNA follows: TGTGCCAGCAGTCCGGGACAGGGGACCAATCAGCCCCAGCATTTT. As protein: CASSPGQGTNQPQHF.

This clonotype was picked up many times. The rearrangement links TRBV7-3 to TRBJ2-1; 11 bases map to TRBD2. CDR1 is SGHTA and CDR2 is FQGTGA in the germline V gene. The CDR3 sequence is 18 residues long. With 2 bases clipped from V and 6 bases from J, the junction kept 12 bases outside the gene matches. DNA for the CDR3: TGTGCCAGCAGCTTATCTCTGTCGATAGCGGGAGGGCGCAATGAGCAGTTCTTC. This gives the protein CASSLSLSIAGGRNEQFF.

This clonotype came up many times. The J gene is TRBJ1-1, the V gene TRBV12-3 or TRBV12-4; TRBD1 might be the D (5 bases). V was clipped by 1 base and J by 11 bases, with 20 bases between them. The CDR3 is made up of 15 amino acids. The CDR3 sequence is CASSLGVGNSWGAFF. The CDR3 nucleotides read TGTGCCAGCAGTTTAGGGGTGGGGAACTCCTGGGGGGCTTTCTTT.

This clonotype has more than one count but fewer than ten. The chain uses TRBV19 and TRBJ2-5; D is ambiguous. The CDR3 spans 14 residues. Germline CDR1 and CDR2: LNHDA and SQIVND (reference sequence). Trimming left V 4 bases short and J 5 bases short, with 14 bases between. The CDR3 nucleotides read TGTGCCAGTAGTAAGGACCCCCGTGCGGAGACCCAGTACTTC. Its protein is CASSKDPRAETQYF.

The genes are TRBV5-1 and TRBJ2-7; 14 nucleotides align to TRBD2. This CDR3 comprises 15 residues. Germline V gene sequence: CDR1 SGHRS, CDR2 YFSETQ. After removal of 4 bases from V and 5 bases from J, the junction contained 5 bases not matched to a gene. CDR3 region: CASSKGLAGVDEQYF. In DNA form, the CDR3 reads TGCGCCAGCAGCAAGGGACTAGCGGGAGTGGACGAGCAGTACTTC.

Ten or more counts support this clonotype. The chain recombines TRBV12-3 or TRBV12-4 with TRBJ1-4; D uncertain. The CDR3 totals 18 residues. The V and J ends lost 2 bases and 0 bases respectively, with 16 bases between them. This chain's CDR3 is CASSLSGRTIATNEKLFF. The CDR3 coding sequence is TGTGCCAGCAGTTTATCAGGCAGGACCATCGCAACTAATGAAAAACTGTTTTTT.

This clonotype was observed at least ten times. A read error may explain this, as a much larger clone is one base away. The CDR3 protein is CASSFVNEQFF. The CDR3 coding sequence is TGTGCCAGCAGCTTCGTCAATGAGCAGTTCTTC. The chain couples TRBV5-5 to TRBJ2-1, with no clear D. The CDR3 extends over 11 amino acids. V was clipped by 2 bases and J by 6 bases, with 3 bases between them. Per the germline V gene, CDR1 is SGHKS and CDR2 is YYEKEE (reference sequence).

This clonotype was seen repeatedly, ten times or more. This rearrangement joins TRBV28 to TRBJ2-5, with 7 bases identical to TRBD1. V lost 7 bases, J lost 5 bases, and 13 bases stayed unmatched. CDR1 is MDHEN and CDR2 is SYDVKM in the germline V gene. This CDR3 is built from 15 residues. The CDR3 spells CASNTGTVAGETQYF. CDR3 bases: TGTGCCAGCAACACCGGGACAGTTGCTGGGGAGACCCAGTACTTC.

This clonotype came up many times. The chain carries TRBV20-1 and TRBJ2-5; 9 nucleotides align to TRBD1. This CDR3 contains 15 residues. Per germline, CDR1 DFQATT and CDR2 SNEGSKA (reference sequence). Trimming took 1 base from V and 5 from J; bases not matched to a gene: 8. The CDR3 loop reads CSARVGTGRGETQYF. The DNA of the CDR3 is TGCAGTGCTAGAGTCGGGACAGGGCGTGGGGAGACCCAGTACTTC.

The sample holds a few counts of this clonotype. This chain links TRBV5-1 with TRBJ2-7; D perhaps matches TRBD2 (6 bases). This CDR3 contains 14 residues. The germline V gene has CDR1 SGHRS and CDR2 YFSETQ. Trimming took 4 bases from V and 4 from J, leaving 15 bases between them. The CDR3 is CASSQLGGSYEQYF. CDR3 nucleotide sequence: TGCGCCAGCAGCCAGTTGGGGGGAAGTTACGAGCAGTACTTC.

The table lists this clonotype with a few counts. The chain has TRBV29-1 and TRBJ2-7; possibly TRBD2 for D (6 bases). Per the germline V gene, CDR1 is SQVTM and CDR2 is ANQGSEA. This CDR3 comprises 18 residues. V was trimmed by 1 base and J by 2 bases, leaving 24 bases between them. The DNA of the CDR3 is TGCAGCGTTGAAGCCCCTTCCCCCAACGGGAGAATGACCTACGAGCAGTACTTC. Its protein product is CSVEAPSPNGRMTYEQYF.

This clonotype was picked up many times. The J gene is TRBJ1-1, the V gene TRBV28; D unclear. V was shortened by 2 bases and J by 5 bases, with 6 bases between the two germline ends. This CDR3 has 12 residues. The germline gives CDR1 MDHEN, CDR2 SYDVKM. DNA of the CDR3: TGTGCCAGCAGTTTAAGAGTGACTGAAGCTTTCTTT. Translating gives CASSLRVTEAFF. The whole variable domain, filled in from reference TRBV28 and TRBJ1-1, reads DVKVTQSSRYLVKRTGEKVFLECVQDMDHENMFWYRQDPGLGLRLIYFSYDVKMKEKGDIPEGYSVSREKKERFSLILESASTNQTSMYLCASSLRVTEAFFGQGTRLTVV.

This clonotype came up many times. J is TRBJ2-5 and V is TRBV27; D gene ambiguous. Trimming shortened V by 6 bases and J by 4 bases, and 15 bases separated the two germline ends. The CDR3 runs 14 residues. The germline V gene encodes CDR1 MNHEY and CDR2 SMNVEV (reference sequence). The DNA for the CDR3 is TGTGCCAGCAGCCGACCGGGCCTGGGAGAGACCCAGTACTTC. Translated, it gives CASSRPGLGETQYF.

J is TRBJ2-6 and V is TRBV11-2; TRBD1 aligns across 8 bases. The CDR3 has 17 residues. Trimming took 5 bases from V and 6 from J; bases not matched to a gene: 12. CDR1 is SGHAT, CDR2 FQNNGV, per germline. The CDR3 loop reads CASSRPGQALSANVLTF. CDR3 in DNA: TGTGCCAGCAGCCGACCGGGACAGGCGCTGTCGGCCAACGTCCTGACTTTC.

The chain has TRBV3-1 and TRBJ2-7; D is uncertain. The germline CDR1 and CDR2 sequences are LGHDT and YNNKEL (reference sequence). V was shortened by 0 bases and J by 6 bases, with 12 bases between the two germline ends. The CDR3 runs 14 residues. The CDR3 spells CASSQEAGTLEQYF. Written as DNA, the CDR3 is TGTGCCAGCAGCCAAGAAGCCGGAACTCTCGAGCAGTACTTC.

This clonotype was detected many times. The chain has TRBV12-3 or TRBV12-4 and TRBJ2-7; no definite D call. The CDR3 is 12 amino acids. V was cut by 3 bases and J by 3 bases, with 6 bases left in between. This chain's CDR3 is CASSFIGYEQYF. The CDR3 region has the DNA TGTGCCAGCAGTTTTATCGGCTACGAGCAGTACTTC.

This clonotype has at least ten counts. The CDR3 loop reads CASSLGEGLSREQYF. The CDR3 DNA reads TGCGCCAGCAGCTTGGGAGAAGGACTCTCCCGCGAGCAGTACTTC. The V call is TRBV5-1, the J call TRBJ2-7; D is perhaps TRBD2 (5 bases). The CDR3 sequence is 15 residues long. The germline V and J ends were trimmed by 0 bases and 6 bases, with 16 bases remaining between them. The V gene's germline CDR1 is SGHRS and CDR2 YFSETQ.

Comments on this clonotype: A much larger clone differs by one base, so this may be a read error. This chain joins TRBV6-2 or TRBV6-3 and TRBJ2-3, with D tentatively TRBD1 or TRBD2 (5 bases each). The CDR3 runs 17 residues. The V and J ends lost 5 bases and 0 bases respectively, with 18 bases between them. Germline values: CDR1 MNHEY, CDR2 SVGEGT. DNA for the CDR3: TGTGCCAGCAGTGAATTACTGATGAGGGGAAGCACAGATACGCAGTATTTT. It specifies CASSELLMRGSTDTQYF.

A few counts support this clonotype. This sequence joins TRBV28 and TRBJ2-2; D gene unclear. Germline CDR1 and CDR2: MDHEN and SYDVKM. Trimming cost V 3 bases and J 5 bases, with 13 bases left between them. The CDR3 sequence is 15 residues long. The CDR3 coding sequence is TGTGCCAGCAGTTTTTCGGGCATAGGGACCGGGGAGCTGTTTTTT. Encoded protein: CASSFSGIGTGELFF.

On this clonotype itself: One base separates it from a far larger clone, so it is likely a read error. This chain joins TRBV5-1 and TRBJ2-1; 7 positions match TRBD2. From germline, CDR1 is SGHRS and CDR2 YFSETQ. Unmatched junction bases numbered 13, after V lost 3 bases and J lost 10 bases. CDR3 length: 15 residues. The CDR3 spells CASSWDRTRHDEQFF. CDR3 bases: TGCGCCAGCAGCTGGGACCGGACTAGACACGACGAGCAGTTCTTC.

This clonotype has just a few counts. The chain recombines TRBV6-1 with TRBJ1-6; TRBD1 matches at 11 bases. Unmatched junction bases numbered 2, after V lost 6 bases and J lost 7 bases. The CDR3 is 14 residues long. Germline values: CDR1 MNHNS, CDR2 SASEGT. CDR3 DNA: TGTGCCAGCAGCCGGGACAGGGGGAATTCACCCCTCCACTTT. It codes for CASSRDRGNSPLHF.

This clonotype was picked up a small number of times. The CDR3 nucleotides read TGTGCCAGCAGTTCCGGGACGCCGAATCAGCCCCAGCATTTT. As protein: CASSSGTPNQPQHF. The chain is built from TRBV7-9 and TRBJ1-5, with D tentatively TRBD1 (5 bases). Trimming pared 6 bases from V and 4 bases from J, leaving 13 bases between. Germline V gene lookup returns CDR1 SEHNR and CDR2 FQNEAQ (reference sequence). The CDR3 covers 14 residues.

This clonotype occurred many times. The chain joins TRBV12-3 or TRBV12-4 to TRBJ1-2; D is perhaps TRBD1 (6 bases). The CDR3 consists of 14 residues. V was pared by 6 bases and J by 1 base, with 12 bases between. CDR3 protein: CASRETGSNYGYTF. CDR3 nucleotides: TGTGCCAGCAGAGAAACAGGGAGTAACTATGGCTACACCTTC.

The chain links TRBV20-1 to TRBJ2-3, with D maybe TRBD2 (5 bases). Per the germline V gene, CDR1 is DFQATT and CDR2 is SNEGSKA (reference sequence). Trimming cost V 6 bases and J 0 bases, with 16 bases left between them. The CDR3 runs to 15 residues. The CDR3 DNA reads as TGCAGTGCGATACAGCCTCAGCGGAGCACAGATACGCAGTATTTT. This sequence encodes CSAIQPQRSTDTQYF.